This note documents a single T cell receptor (beta chain) sequence. The sample comes from a study of blood T cell repertoires in COVID-19. Study summary: From T cells, B-cell-depleted T cells, or PBMCs came the material, which was cDNA or gDNA.

Recruitment covered some 25 US areas and drew participants whose ages spanned about 18 to 100 years. Clinical history as reported by participants underpinned cohort assignment. Germline CDR1 is SGHNT and CDR2 is YYREEE (reference sequence). The CDR3 loop spans 13 amino acids. V shed 5 bases, J shed 3 bases, and the junction held 3 bases outside the gene matches. Method: immunoSEQ multiplex PCR; TCRdb's copy keeps in-frame clones and lacks some. The sample contains roughly 280,000 clones, roughly 89% of which appear only once. Material for sequencing was PBMCs or T cells enriched from blood (not recorded which). This sequence joins TRBV5-4 and TRBJ1-2, with 8 positions matching TRBD1. This TCR derives from a woman in her sixties or seventies who had recovered from COVID-19. CDR3 sequence: CASRLQGDYGYTF. Written as DNA, the CDR3 is TGTGCCAGCAGGCTACAGGGGGACTATGGCTACACCTTC.